The 6 T cell receptor beta chains in this list originate from one sample, sequenced in a study of identical twins. TCRdb processed the 5' RACE reads anew with MiXCR; each CDR3 protein has one entry. The data show hundreds of thousands of distinct CDR3 sequences, with around a sixth seen just once and around 13% held by the top ten. The data also belong to a second study, concerning T cells expressing NK-cell markers.

Sequencing was performed on PBMCs. The source is a woman between 18 and 29 years old in good health.

V and J are TRBV6-1 and TRBJ2-7; D call uncertain. V gave up 5 bases and J gave up 0 bases, with 8 bases separating them. Germline V lookup: CDR1 MNHNS, CDR2 SASEGT. There are 13 residues in the CDR3. The CDR3 sequence: CASSRPVSYEQYF. For the CDR3, the DNA is TGTGCCAGCAGTCGCCCCGTCTCCTACGAGCAGTACTTC.

The CDR3 sequence: CSARDWGGYGYTF. The CDR3 DNA follows: TGCAGTGCTAGAGATTGGGGGGGCTATGGCTACACCTTC. The chain links TRBV20-1 to TRBJ1-2; a weak D match, TRBD1 (5 bases). The CDR3 runs 13 residues. Germline V gene data show CDR1 as DFQATT and CDR2 as SNEGSKA (reference sequence). Between the trimmed V and J ends, which lost 0 bases and 4 bases, there was a span of 9 bases.

This clonotype was counted between two and nine times. The chain joins TRBV12-3 or TRBV12-4 to TRBJ2-7; 7 nucleotides match TRBD2. J was trimmed by 2 bases and V by 7 bases; bases with no gene match: 14. The CDR3 contains 16 residues. CDR3 DNA sequence: TGTGCCAGCACCTTGAGAGCGGGGTGGACTACCTACGAGCAGTACTTC. Translated, it gives CASTLRAGWTTYEQYF.

The CDR3 region is CASSAVLAGATSSEQYF. The CDR3 DNA reads as TGTGCCAGCTCAGCGGTACTAGCGGGAGCTACAAGCTCCGAGCAGTACTTC. The V gene is TRBV18, the J gene TRBJ2-7, with 11 bases that match TRBD2. Germline CDR1 KGHSH, CDR2 LQKENI. The V and J ends lost 5 bases and 6 bases, in that order; junction bases with no gene match: 15. The CDR3 covers 17 residues.

This clonotype has ten or more counts. The genes are TRBV12-3 or TRBV12-4 and TRBJ1-1; D may be TRBD1 (6 bases). CDR3 length equals 15 residues. Trimming removed 1 base from V and 0 bases from J, with 9 bases in between. The CDR3 region has the DNA TGTGCCAGCAGTTTAGGGACAGTCATGAACACTGAAGCTTTCTTT. Translation gives CASSLGTVMNTEAFF.

This clonotype was seen a few times. The chain uses TRBV5-6 and TRBJ2-2; D not certain. V was trimmed by 0 bases and J by 4 bases, leaving 13 bases between them. The CDR3 runs 16 residues. Germline V gene lookup returns CDR1 SGHDT and CDR2 YYEEEE. The CDR3 DNA sequence: TGTGCCAGCAGCTTGGAGCCCTCGTCCACCACCGGGGAGCTGTTTTTT. This gives the protein CASSLEPSSTTGELFF.